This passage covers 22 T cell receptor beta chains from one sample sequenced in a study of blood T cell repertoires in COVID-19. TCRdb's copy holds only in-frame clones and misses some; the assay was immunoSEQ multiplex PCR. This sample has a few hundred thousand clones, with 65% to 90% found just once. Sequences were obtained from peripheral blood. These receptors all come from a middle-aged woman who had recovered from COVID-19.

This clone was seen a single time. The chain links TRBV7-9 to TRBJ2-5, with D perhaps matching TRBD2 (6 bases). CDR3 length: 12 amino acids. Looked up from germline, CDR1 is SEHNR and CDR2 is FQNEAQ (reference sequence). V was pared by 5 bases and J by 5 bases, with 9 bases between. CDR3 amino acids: CASSPAGETQYF. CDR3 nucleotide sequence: TGTGCCAGCAGCCCCGCGGGGGAGACCCAGTACTTC.

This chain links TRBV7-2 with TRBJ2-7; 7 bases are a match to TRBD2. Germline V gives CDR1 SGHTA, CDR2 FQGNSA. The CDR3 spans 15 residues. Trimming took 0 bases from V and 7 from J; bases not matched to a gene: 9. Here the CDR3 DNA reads TGTGCCAGCAGCTTAGCCATTTCGAGCGGGGCAGAGCAGTACTTC. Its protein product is CASSLAISSGAEQYF.

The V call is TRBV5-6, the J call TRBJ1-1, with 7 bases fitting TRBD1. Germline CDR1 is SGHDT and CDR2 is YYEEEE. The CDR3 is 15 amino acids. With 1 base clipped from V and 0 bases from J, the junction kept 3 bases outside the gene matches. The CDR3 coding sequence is TGTGCCAGCAGCTTGCCCGGGACAGTGAACACTGAAGCTTTCTTT. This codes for CASSLPGTVNTEAFF. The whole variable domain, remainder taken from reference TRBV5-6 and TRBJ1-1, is DAGVTQSPTHLIKTRGQQVTLRCSPKSGHDTVSWYQQALGQGPQFIFQYYEEEERQRGNFPDRFSGHQFPNYSSELNVNALLLGDSALYLCASSLPGTVNTEAFFGQGTRLTVV.

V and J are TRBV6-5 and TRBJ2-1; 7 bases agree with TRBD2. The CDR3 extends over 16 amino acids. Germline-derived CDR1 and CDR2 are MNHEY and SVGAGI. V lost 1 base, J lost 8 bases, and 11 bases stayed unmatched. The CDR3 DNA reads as TGTGCCAGCAGTTACTTTGTGGGGGGGTTGGTGTATGAGCAGTTCTTC. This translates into CASSYFVGGLVYEQFF.

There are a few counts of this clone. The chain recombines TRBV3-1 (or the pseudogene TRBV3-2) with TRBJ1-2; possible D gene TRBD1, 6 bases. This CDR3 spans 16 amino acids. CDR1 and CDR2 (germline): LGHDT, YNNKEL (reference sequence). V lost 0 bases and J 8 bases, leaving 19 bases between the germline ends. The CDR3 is CASSQDSGTTGKGYTF. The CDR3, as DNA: TGTGCCAGCAGCCAAGATTCAGGTACAACAGGGAAAGGCTACACCTTC.

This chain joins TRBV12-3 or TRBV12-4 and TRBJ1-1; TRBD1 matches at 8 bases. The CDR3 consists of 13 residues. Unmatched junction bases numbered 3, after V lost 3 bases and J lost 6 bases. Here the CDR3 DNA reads TGTGCCAGCAGTTTGGAGACAGGGGCTGAAGCTTTCTTT. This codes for CASSLETGAEAFF.

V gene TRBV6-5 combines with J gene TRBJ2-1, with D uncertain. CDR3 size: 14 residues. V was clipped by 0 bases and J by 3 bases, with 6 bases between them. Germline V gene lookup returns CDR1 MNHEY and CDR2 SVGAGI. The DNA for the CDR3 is TGTGCCAGCAGTTACTCGACGGGCTACAATGAGCAGTTCTTC. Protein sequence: CASSYSTGYNEQFF.

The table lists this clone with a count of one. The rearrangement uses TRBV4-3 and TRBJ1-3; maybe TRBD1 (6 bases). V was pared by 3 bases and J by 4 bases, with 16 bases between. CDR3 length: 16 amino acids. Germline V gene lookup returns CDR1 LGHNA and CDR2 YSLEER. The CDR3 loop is CASSHRGGGDGNTIYF. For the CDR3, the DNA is TGCGCCAGCAGCCACCGAGGGGGTGGTGACGGAAACACCATATATTTT.

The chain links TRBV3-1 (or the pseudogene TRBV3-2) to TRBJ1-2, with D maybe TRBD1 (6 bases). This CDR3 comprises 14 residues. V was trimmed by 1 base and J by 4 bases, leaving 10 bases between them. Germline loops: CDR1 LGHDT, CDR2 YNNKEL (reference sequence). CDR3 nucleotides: TGTGCCAGCAGCCAAGGAGGGGGTGGCTATGGCTACACCTTC. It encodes CASSQGGGGYGYTF.

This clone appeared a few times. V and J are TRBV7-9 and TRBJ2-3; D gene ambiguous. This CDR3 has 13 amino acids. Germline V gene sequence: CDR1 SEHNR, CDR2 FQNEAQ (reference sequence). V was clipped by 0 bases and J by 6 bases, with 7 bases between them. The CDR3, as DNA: TGTGCCAGCAGCTTAGCTGCGCCGGATACGCAGTATTTT. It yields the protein CASSLAAPDTQYF. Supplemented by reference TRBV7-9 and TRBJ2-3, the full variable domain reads DTGVSQNPRHKITKRGQNVTFRCDPISEHNRLYWYRQTLGQGPEFLTYFQNEAQLEKSRLLSDRFSAERPKGSFSTLEIQRTEQGDSAMYLCASSLAAPDTQYFGPGTRLTVL.

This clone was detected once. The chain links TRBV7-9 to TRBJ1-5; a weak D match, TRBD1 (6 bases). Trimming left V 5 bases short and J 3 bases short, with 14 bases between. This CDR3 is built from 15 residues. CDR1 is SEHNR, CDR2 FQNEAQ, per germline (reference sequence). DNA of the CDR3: TGTGCCAGCAGCCCAGGACAGATTTCCAATCAGCCCCAGCATTTT. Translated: CASSPGQISNQPQHF.

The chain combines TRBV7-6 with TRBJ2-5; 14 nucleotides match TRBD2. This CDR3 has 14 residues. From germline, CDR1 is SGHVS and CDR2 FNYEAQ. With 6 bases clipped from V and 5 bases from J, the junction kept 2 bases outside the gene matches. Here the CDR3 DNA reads TGTGCCAGCAGGCGGACTAGCGGGGGGGAGACCCAGTACTTC. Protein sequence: CASRRTSGGETQYF.

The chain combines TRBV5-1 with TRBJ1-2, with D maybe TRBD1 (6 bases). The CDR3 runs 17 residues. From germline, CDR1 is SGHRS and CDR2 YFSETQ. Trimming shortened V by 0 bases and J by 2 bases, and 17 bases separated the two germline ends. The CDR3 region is CASSLVPTDTGNYGYTF. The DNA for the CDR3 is TGCGCCAGCAGCTTGGTACCTACCGACACAGGGAACTATGGCTACACCTTC. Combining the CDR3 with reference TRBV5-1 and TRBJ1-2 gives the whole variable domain KAGVTQTPRYLIKTRGQQVTLSCSPISGHRSVSWYQQTPGQGLQFLFEYFSETQRNKGNFPGRFSGRQFSNSRSEMNVSTLELGDSALYLCASSLVPTDTGNYGYTFGSGTRLTVV.

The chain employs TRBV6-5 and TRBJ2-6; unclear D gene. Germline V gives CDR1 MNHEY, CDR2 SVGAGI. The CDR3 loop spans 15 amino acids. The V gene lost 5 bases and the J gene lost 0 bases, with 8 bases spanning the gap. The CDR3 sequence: CASSRVSSGANVLTF. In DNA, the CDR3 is TGTGCCAGCAGTAGAGTGAGCTCTGGGGCCAACGTCCTGACTTTC.

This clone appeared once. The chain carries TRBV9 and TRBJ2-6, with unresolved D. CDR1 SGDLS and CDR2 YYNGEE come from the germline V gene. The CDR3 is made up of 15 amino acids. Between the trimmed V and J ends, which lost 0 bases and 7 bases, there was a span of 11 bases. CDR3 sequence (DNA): TGTGCCAGCAGCGTAGGAGGTGTTTTTGCCAACGTCCTGACTTTC. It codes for CASSVGGVFANVLTF.

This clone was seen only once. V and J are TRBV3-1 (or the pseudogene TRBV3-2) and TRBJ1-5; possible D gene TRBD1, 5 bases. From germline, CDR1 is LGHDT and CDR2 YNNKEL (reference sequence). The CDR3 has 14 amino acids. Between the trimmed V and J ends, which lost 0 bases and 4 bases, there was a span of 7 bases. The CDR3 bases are TGTGCCAGCAGCCAAGAGGCAGGGAATCAGCCCCAGCATTTT. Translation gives CASSQEAGNQPQHF.

The CDR3 coding sequence is TGTGCCAGCAGCCAAATGACAGGGGGTAATAATTCACCCCTCCACTTT. Its protein product is CASSQMTGGNNSPLHF. The chain links TRBV5-5 to TRBJ1-6; 9 bases are shared with TRBD1. The ends lost 4 bases at V and 5 bases at J; junction bases unmatched: 7. This CDR3 has 16 amino acids. Germline V gives CDR1 SGHKS, CDR2 YYEKEE (reference sequence).

As DNA, the CDR3 is TGTGCCAGCAGTGAATCCGGGGGGGCTTCGGCACCCCTCCACTTT. It translates to CASSESGGASAPLHF. The chain is built from TRBV2 and TRBJ1-6; a possible D gene is TRBD1 (6 bases). CDR3 size: 15 residues. V was trimmed by 2 bases and J by 11 bases, leaving 16 bases between them. Germline V gives CDR1 SNHLY, CDR2 FYNNEI.

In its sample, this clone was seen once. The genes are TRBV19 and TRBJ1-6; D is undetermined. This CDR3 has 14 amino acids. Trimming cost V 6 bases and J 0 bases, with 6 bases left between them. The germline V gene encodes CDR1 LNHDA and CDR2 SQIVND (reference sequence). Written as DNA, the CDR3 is TGTGCCAGTAGAGCGGGCTCCTATAATTCACCCCTCCACTTT. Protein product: CASRAGSYNSPLHF.

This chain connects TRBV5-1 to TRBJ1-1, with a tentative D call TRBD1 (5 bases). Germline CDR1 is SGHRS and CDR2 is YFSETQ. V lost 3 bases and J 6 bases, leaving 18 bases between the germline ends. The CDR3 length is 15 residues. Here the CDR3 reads CASSWRSGVDAEAFF. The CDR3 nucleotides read TGCGCCAGCAGCTGGAGGTCGGGGGTCGACGCTGAAGCTTTCTTT.

CDR3 bases: TGTGCCAGCAGGACGACAGAGAACACTGAAGCTTTCTTT. This gives the protein CASRTTENTEAFF. The chain combines TRBV7-2 with TRBJ1-1; TRBD1 might be the D (5 bases). V dropped 6 bases and J dropped 1 base, with 9 bases sitting between them. Per the germline V gene, CDR1 is SGHTA and CDR2 is FQGNSA. The CDR3 length is 13 residues.

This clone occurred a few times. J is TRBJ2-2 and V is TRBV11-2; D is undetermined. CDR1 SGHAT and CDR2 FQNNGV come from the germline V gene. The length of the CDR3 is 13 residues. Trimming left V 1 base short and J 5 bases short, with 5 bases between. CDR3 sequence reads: CASSLVQTGELFF. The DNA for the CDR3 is TGTGCCAGCAGCTTAGTTCAGACCGGGGAGCTGTTTTTT.